These 4 T cell receptor beta chains were sequenced from one sample in a study of blood T cell repertoires in COVID-19. The data were produced by immunoSEQ multiplex PCR, yet TCRdb's version contains in-frame clones alone and is incomplete. The repertoire holds 200,000 to 250,000 clones, approximately 81% seen once, with over 0.95% in the top ten. The source material was peripheral blood. The receptors stem from a man aged 35 to 55 with acute or convalescent COVID-19.

V gene TRBV9 combines with J gene TRBJ1-1; 8 nucleotides line up with TRBD1. The length of the CDR3 is 14 residues. The V gene end was trimmed by 4 bases and the J gene end by 1 base; junction bases not matched to a gene: 3. Germline V gene data show CDR1 as SGDLS and CDR2 as YYNGEE. CDR3 DNA: TGTGCCAGCAGCCTAGGGACAGGGAACACTGAAGCTTTCTTT. It is translated as CASSLGTGNTEAFF.

This chain joins TRBV20-1 and TRBJ2-7; the D gene is possibly TRBD2 (5 bases). Trimming left V 3 bases short and J 5 bases short, with 11 bases between. This CDR3 contains 12 residues. The germline gives CDR1 DFQATT, CDR2 SNEGSKA (reference sequence). CDR3 DNA sequence: TGCAGTGCTAGTCGGGGATCCGACGAGCAGTACTTC. It yields the protein CSASRGSDEQYF.

The chain uses TRBV4-3 and TRBJ2-7, with 11 bases matching TRBD2. The length of the CDR3 is 15 residues. Per germline, CDR1 LGHNA and CDR2 YSLEER. The V and J ends lost 4 bases and 0 bases, in that order; junction bases with no gene match: 2. As DNA, the CDR3 is TGCGCCAGCAGCCGAGGACTAGCGGGCTCCTACGAGCAGTACTTC. Protein: CASSRGLAGSYEQYF.

The rearrangement uses TRBV7-3 and TRBJ2-3, with D possibly being TRBD2 (7 bases). Trimming removed 3 bases from V and 2 bases from J, with 15 bases in between. The CDR3 loop spans 16 amino acids. From germline, CDR1 is SGHTA and CDR2 FQGTGA. The CDR3 DNA sequence: TGTGCCAGCAGCTTGGGCGGGGGCCGAAACACAGATACGCAGTATTTT. Protein sequence: CASSLGGGRNTDTQYF.